Listed below are T cell receptor beta chains from one sample, sequenced in a study of blood T cell repertoires in COVID-19. Clones were sequenced by immunoSEQ multiplex PCR, and TCRdb holds only the in-frame ones, with some missing. The data hold hundreds of thousands of clones, with 75% to 90% observed a single time. The sequenced material came from PBMCs or T cells enriched from blood (not recorded which). These receptor sequences come from a young man who had recovered from COVID-19. Each CDR3 is given with its conserved first and last residue. A D gene is named only where the DNA matches it firmly. The listing skips clone size in some rows; elsewhere it reads once, few, many or a size class.

>.|.|TRBJ1-2|TRBV9
CASSPQISGKYGYTF
TGTGCCAGCAGCCCGCAGATTTCAGGGAAATATGGCTACACCTTC
>.|few|TRBJ2-3|TRBV5-6
CASSLGPGGERYF
TGTGCCAGCAGCTTGGGCCCGGGTGGGGAGCGGTATTTT
>.|few|TRBJ1-6|TRBV5-6
CASSAALGGSYNSPLHF
TGTGCCAGCAGCGCTGCCCTTGGAGGCTCCTATAATTCACCCCTCCACTTT
>TRBD1|.|TRBJ1-2|TRBV6-2/TRBV6-3
CASSVTRTGAEGNGYTF
TGTGCCAGCAGTGTTACTAGGACAGGGGCGGAAGGGAATGGCTACACCTTC
>.|.|TRBJ1-6|TRBV7-2
CASSGAATDNSPLHF
TGTGCCAGCAGTGGGGCGGCAACTGATAATTCACCCCTCCACTTT
>.|.|TRBJ2-7|TRBV18
CASSPYGGGNEQYF
TGTGCCAGCTCACCCTATGGGGGCGGAAACGAGCAGTACTTC
>.|.|TRBJ1-1|TRBV20-1
CSASFGNLNTEAFF
TGCAGTGCTAGTTTTGGCAACCTGAACACTGAAGCTTTCTTT
>.|.|TRBJ2-1|TRBV5-1
CASSLGGIANEQFF
TGCGCCAGCAGCTTGGGAGGGATCGCCAATGAGCAGTTCTTC
>.|.|TRBJ2-3|TRBV19
CASSLPPRPGGHPDTQYF
TGTGCCAGTTCTTTGCCCCCCCGCCCGGGGGGCCACCCAGATACGCAGTATTTT
>TRBD1|.|TRBJ2-5|TRBV9
CASSVSGQGIETQYF
TGTGCCAGCAGCGTATCGGGACAGGGTATAGAGACCCAGTACTTC
>.|.|TRBJ1-4|TRBV9
CASSAEVRNEKLFF
TGTGCCAGCAGCGCGGAGGTTCGGAATGAAAAACTGTTTTTT
>TRBD1|.|TRBJ1-6|TRBV7-9
CASSVGQGHSPLHF
TGTGCCAGCAGCGTGGGACAGGGGCATTCACCCCTCCACTTT
>.|.|TRBJ1-4|TRBV4-1
CASSPQGGVEKLFF
TGCGCCAGCAGCCCGCAGGGAGGGGTTGAAAAACTGTTTTTT
>.|.|TRBJ1-1|TRBV18
CASSPLDRLNTEAFF
TGTGCCAGCTCACCATTAGACAGGCTGAACACTGAAGCTTTCTTT
>.|few|TRBJ1-1|TRBV15
CATSRDYPGGEGTEAFF
TGTGCCACCAGCAGAGACTATCCCGGCGGGGAAGGTACTGAAGCTTTCTTT
>.|.|TRBJ1-6|TRBV9
CASSPRSGNSPLHF
TGTGCCAGCAGCCCACGGAGCGGTAATTCACCCCTCCACTTT
>TRBD1|.|TRBJ1-5|TRBV18
CASSRQGGSNQPQHF
TGTGCCAGCTCCCGCCAGGGGGGCAGCAATCAGCCCCAGCATTTT
>.|.|TRBJ1-2|TRBV3-1/TRBV3-2
CASSQVLSVLGADGYTF
TGTGCCAGCAGCCAAGTTTTATCTGTACTGGGGGCGGATGGCTACACCTTC
>.|.|TRBJ2-2|TRBV19
CASSIADTSNTGELFF
TGTGCCAGTAGTATCGCGGACACCTCGAACACCGGGGAGCTGTTTTTT
>TRBD1|.|TRBJ2-5|TRBV11-2
CASSPPTGGVLTQYF
TGTGCCAGCAGCCCCCCGACAGGGGGTGTTTTGACCCAGTACTTC
>.|.|TRBJ1-1|TRBV5-1
CASSTGTHILDTEAFF
TGCGCCAGCAGCACAGGAACCCATATACTGGACACTGAAGCTTTCTTT
>.|.|TRBJ1-1|TRBV30
CACFMNTEAFF
TGTGCCTGTTTCATGAACACTGAAGCTTTCTTT
>.|.|TRBJ1-5|TRBV4-1
CASSQDGGGDQPQHF
TGCGCCAGCAGCCAAGATGGCGGGGGGGATCAGCCCCAGCATTTT
>.|.|TRBJ1-4|TRBV6-2/TRBV6-3
CASSYSSAGNEKLFF
TGTGCCAGCAGTTACTCTTCAGCAGGGAATGAAAAACTGTTTTTT
>TRBD1|.|TRBJ2-7|TRBV7-8
CASSLAHQGASYEQYF
TGTGCCAGCAGCTTAGCGCACCAGGGGGCGAGTTACGAGCAGTACTTC
>TRBD1|once|TRBJ1-3|TRBV18
CASSPRSGGSSGNTIYF
TGTGCCAGCTCACCACGCTCAGGGGGCTCTTCTGGAAACACCATATATTTT
>.|few|TRBJ1-4|TRBV9
CASSTTTASNEKLFF
TGTGCCAGCAGCACGACGACAGCCTCTAATGAAAAACTGTTTTTT
>TRBD1|.|TRBJ2-5|TRBV4-1
CASSHIQGGPETQYF
TGCGCCAGCAGCCATATACAGGGGGGCCCGGAGACCCAGTACTTC
>.|.|TRBJ1-2|TRBV27
CASSSTGRYGYGYTF
TGTGCCAGCAGTTCTACAGGTCGGTACGGCTATGGCTACACCTTC